What follows are 22 T cell receptor beta chains derived from one specimen sequenced in a study of PD-1 blockade in classical Hodgkin lymphoma. Here immunoSEQ multiplex PCR was the method, and the copy in TCRdb shows in-frame clones only, minus some. Here the sample spans almost 5,000 clones, less than 70% being singletons. Specified time point: cycle 4 day 1 (C4D1), after 6 weeks of nivolumab. Every single patient, without exception, relapsed after autologous stem cell transplantation, and brentuximab vedotin exposure varied. By magnetic negative selection, CD8+ T cells were isolated from the thawed PBMCs. The specimen was CD8+ T cells from blood, collected before the fourth cycle of nivolumab. The source of these receptors is a human donor with classical Hodgkin lymphoma.

This clone was counted between two and nine times. The rearrangement links TRBV5-1 to TRBJ1-2; 10 bases map to TRBD1. Germline CDR1 reads SGHRS; CDR2 reads YFSETQ. V was clipped by 5 bases and J by 5 bases; unmatched bases: 6. This CDR3 region has 14 residues. CDR3 sequence (DNA): TGCGCCAGCAGAATAGGACAGGGGGATTATGGCTACACCTTC. Its protein is CASRIGQGDYGYTF.

The genes are TRBV7-9 and TRBJ2-3; D is unresolved. This CDR3 is built from 15 residues. In germline, CDR1 is SEHNR, CDR2 FQNEAQ (reference sequence). The V and J ends lost 1 base and 2 bases respectively, with 10 bases between them. CDR3 protein: CASSLVVPPTDTQYF. The CDR3 nucleotides read TGTGCCAGCAGCTTAGTAGTTCCCCCCACAGATACGCAGTATTTT.

The V call is TRBV11-1, the J call TRBJ2-2, with 10 positions matching TRBD2. The CDR3 extends over 18 amino acids. Germline CDR1 reads SGHAT; CDR2 reads FQDESV (reference sequence). J was trimmed by 0 bases and V by 4 bases; bases with no gene match: 8. The CDR3 DNA is TGTGCCAGCAGCTCGGGACTAGCGAGCTACGCGAACACCGGGGAGCTGTTTTTT. Its protein product is CASSSGLASYANTGELFF.

The J gene is TRBJ2-1, the V gene TRBV7-9; possible D gene TRBD2, 5 bases. The CDR3 sequence is 12 residues long. Trimming cost V 2 bases and J 10 bases, with 9 bases left between them. Germline values: CDR1 SEHNR, CDR2 FQNEAQ (reference sequence). CDR3 sequence: CASSLLSGEQFF. As DNA, the CDR3 is TGTGCCAGCAGCTTATTATCGGGGGAGCAGTTCTTC.

The J gene is TRBJ2-7, the V gene TRBV9; 9 positions agree with TRBD1. This CDR3 contains 14 residues. V shed 5 bases, J shed 2 bases, and the junction held 5 bases outside the gene matches. Germline lookup yields CDR1 SGDLS and CDR2 YYNGEE. The CDR3 protein is CASSPGTGTYEQYF. In DNA form, the CDR3 reads TGTGCCAGCAGTCCCGGGACAGGGACCTACGAGCAGTACTTC.

The V call is TRBV23-1, the J call TRBJ2-7; 12 nucleotides match TRBD1. TRBV23-1 is an ORF, with its function uncertain. The CDR3 runs 19 residues. With 7 bases clipped from V and 1 base from J, the junction kept 17 bases outside the gene matches. This chain's CDR3 is CASTFPGTGGQGASYEQYF. CDR3 in DNA: TGCGCCAGCACTTTCCCCGGGACCGGGGGACAGGGGGCTTCCTACGAGCAGTACTTC.

DNA of the CDR3: TGTGCCAGCAGACCGGGACAGGGTGGGGCCCAGCATTTT. It specifies CASRPGQGGAQHF. The gene calls are TRBV25-1 and TRBJ1-5; TRBD1 matches at 9 bases. The V segment lost 6 bases and the J segment 11 bases; nucleotides outside the gene matches: 8. The CDR3 has 13 amino acids. CDR1 and CDR2 (germline): MGHDK, SYGVNS. The full variable domain, with the rest looked up from reference TRBV25-1 and TRBJ1-5, is EADIYQTPRYLVIGTGKKITLECSQTMGHDKMYWYQQDPGMELHLIHYSYGVNSTEKGDLSSESTVSRIRTEHFPLTLESARPSHTSQYLCASRPGQGGAQHFGDGTRLSIL.

In nucleotides, the CDR3 is TGTGCCAGCAGTTACTCTAGCGGGAGGGAAGAGCAGTACTTC. This gives the protein CASSYSSGREEQYF. The chain joins TRBV6-6 to TRBJ2-7; 11 bases agree with TRBD2. There are 14 residues in the CDR3. V gave up 0 bases and J gave up 7 bases; unmatched junction bases: 2. Looked up from germline, CDR1 is MNHNY and CDR2 is SVGAGI (reference sequence).

This clone was counted only a few times. This chain uses TRBV6-1 with TRBJ1-2, with TRBD1 as a possible D gene (6 bases). CDR1 MNHNS and CDR2 SASEGT come from the germline V gene. The CDR3 spans 12 residues. The V gene lost 6 bases and the J gene lost 4 bases, with 9 bases spanning the gap. The CDR3 region is CASSEGGYGYTF. In DNA, the CDR3 is TGTGCCAGCAGCGAGGGGGGCTATGGCTACACCTTC.

This clone was counted only a few times. The chain combines TRBV11-2 with TRBJ1-1, with 8 bases lining up with TRBD1. The CDR3 has 16 residues. With V trimmed by 0 bases and J by 4 bases, 7 bases remained unmatched. Germline CDR1 and CDR2: SGHAT and FQNNGV. CDR3 amino acids: CASSLDRAGGLTEAFF. In nucleotides, the CDR3 is TGTGCCAGCAGCTTAGATCGGGCAGGGGGCCTCACTGAAGCTTTCTTT.

This clone qualifies as medium-sized. The chain has TRBV7-7 and TRBJ2-7; D is unclear. Germline CDR1 is SSHAT and CDR2 is FNYEAQ (reference sequence). Trimming removed 8 bases from V and 0 bases from J, with 14 bases in between. The CDR3 runs to 14 residues. CDR3 protein: CASSMSRSSYEQYF. Here the CDR3 DNA reads TGTGCCAGCTCAATGAGCCGGAGCTCCTACGAGCAGTACTTC.

V and J are TRBV6-5 and TRBJ2-1, with a weak D call TRBD2 (5 bases). CDR3 size: 12 residues. Trimming removed 4 bases from V and 9 bases from J, with 10 bases in between. Per germline, CDR1 MNHEY and CDR2 SVGAGI. Here the CDR3 DNA reads TGTGCCAGCAGTTCCCTAGAGGGTGAGCAGTTCTTC. The encoded protein is CASSSLEGEQFF.

This clone is medium-sized within its sample. The chain uses TRBV2 and TRBJ2-2; unclear D gene. The germline V gene has CDR1 SNHLY and CDR2 FYNNEI. This CDR3 region has 15 residues. V lost 8 bases, J lost 2 bases, and 15 bases lay in between. The CDR3 DNA is TGTGCCAGCGATCGTGGCGCCCAAAACACCGGGGAGCTGTTTTTT. Translating gives CASDRGAQNTGELFF.

The sample holds a few counts of this clone. The chain links TRBV4-1 to TRBJ2-7, with 11 bases fitting TRBD1. Germline CDR1 MGHRA, CDR2 YSYEKL. The trim removed 3 bases at V and 4 bases at J, leaving 2 bases unmatched. The CDR3 is 14 residues long. CDR3 sequence: CASSHGQGAYEQYF. Written as DNA, the CDR3 is TGCGCCAGCAGCCACGGACAGGGGGCTTACGAGCAGTACTTC.

This chain links TRBV6-5 with TRBJ2-1, with D possibly being TRBD2 (5 bases). V lost 8 bases, J lost 4 bases, and 12 bases lay in between. CDR1 and CDR2 (germline): MNHEY, SVGAGI. The CDR3 sequence is 13 residues long. CDR3 sequence: CASPLDHYNEQFF. The CDR3 DNA sequence: TGTGCCAGCCCACTAGACCATTACAATGAGCAGTTCTTC.

The chain combines TRBV15 with TRBJ2-4; 7 bases are shared with TRBD2. The CDR3 loop spans 14 amino acids. Germline V gene sequence: CDR1 LNHNV, CDR2 YYDKDF (reference sequence). The CDR3 loop is CAPGGGFGKNIQYF. For the CDR3, the DNA is TGTGCGCCCGGCGGGGGATTCGGCAAAAACATTCAGTACTTC. Combining the CDR3 with reference TRBV15 and TRBJ2-4 gives the whole variable domain DAMVIQNPRYQVTQFGKPVTLSCSQTLNHNVMYWYQQKSSQAPKLLFHYYDKDFNNEADTPDNFQSRRPNTSFCFLDIRSPGLGDTAMYLCAPGGGFGKNIQYFGAGTRLSVL.

The chain couples TRBV6-4 to TRBJ2-1, with D possibly TRBD2 on 5 matching bases. V shed 0 bases and J shed 12 bases, with 9 bases lying between them. Per the germline V gene, CDR1 is MRHNA and CDR2 is SNTAGT. The length of the CDR3 is 12 residues. In DNA form, the CDR3 reads TGTGCCAGCAGTGACTCCGGGATTGTGCAGTTCTTC. It encodes CASSDSGIVQFF.

The gene calls are TRBV19 and TRBJ1-5; 10 bases agree with TRBD1. With 10 bases clipped from V and 2 bases from J, the junction kept 11 bases outside the gene matches. The V gene's germline CDR1 is LNHDA and CDR2 SQIVND (reference sequence). The CDR3 covers 16 residues. In nucleotides, the CDR3 is TGTGCCACCGGACAGGGGGGGGCTGGTGGCAATCAGCCCCAGCATTTT. It codes for CATGQGGAGGNQPQHF.

This clone has only one observation. The chain carries TRBV5-4 and TRBJ2-7; possibly TRBD1 for D (6 bases). Germline V lookup: CDR1 SGHNT, CDR2 YYREEE (reference sequence). V was trimmed by 4 bases and J by 4 bases, leaving 12 bases between them. The CDR3 runs to 13 residues. Written as DNA, the CDR3 is TGTGCCAGCAGCCCCGGGACATTTTACGAGCAGTACTTC. Its protein product is CASSPGTFYEQYF. Combining the CDR3 with reference TRBV5-4 and TRBJ2-7 gives the whole variable domain ETGVTQSPTHLIKTRGQQVTLRCSSQSGHNTVSWYQQALGQGPQFIFQYYREEENGRGNFPPRFSGLQFPNYSSELNVNALELDDSALYLCASSPGTFYEQYFGPGTRLTVT.

This clone was detected only a few times. The chain employs TRBV28 and TRBJ2-1, with 7 bases that match TRBD2. J was trimmed by 5 bases and V by 3 bases; bases with no gene match: 13. CDR1 is MDHEN and CDR2 is SYDVKM in the germline V gene. The CDR3 is 17 residues long. CDR3 bases: TGTGCCAGCAGTTTTTCCCAACTAGCGTCATGGGACAATGAGCAGTTCTTC. Amino acids: CASSFSQLASWDNEQFF.

V gene TRBV11-2 combines with J gene TRBJ1-1; D not certain. CDR1 and CDR2 (germline): SGHAT, FQNNGV. Trimming shortened V by 2 bases and J by 2 bases, and 6 bases separated the two germline ends. The CDR3 is made up of 13 amino acids. The CDR3 loop reads CASSLRSNTEAFF. The CDR3 DNA reads TGTGCCAGCAGCTTAAGGTCTAACACTGAAGCTTTCTTT.

The V call is TRBV5-1, the J call TRBJ2-3, with D tentatively TRBD2 (6 bases). CDR3 length: 17 amino acids. The germline V gene has CDR1 SGHRS and CDR2 YFSETQ. Trimming shortened V by 4 bases and J by 1 base, and 19 bases separated the two germline ends. As DNA, the CDR3 is TGCGCCAGCAGCCCGTACTCCGGGACTTCTCGCACAGATACGCAGTATTTT. Protein product: CASSPYSGTSRTDTQYF.